The 5 T cell receptor beta chains in this list originate from one sample, sequenced in a study of T cell repertoires in aging, cancer and after chemotherapy. TCR beta rearrangements were amplified from peripheral blood genomic DNA. Multiplex touch-down PCR with TRB-A/B primers amplified rearranged V-D-J TRB sequences. TCRdb recomputed calls from the multiplex PCR reads with MiXCR, one row per CDR3 protein. The sample includes more than 950 distinct CDR3 sequences, roughly 24% of them seen just once. Sequenced: blood. Receptors originate from a human donor with a blood cancer.

This clonotype was detected only a few times. This rearrangement joins TRBV29-1 to TRBJ2-7, with D unresolved. Germline assignment: CDR1 SQVTM and CDR2 ANQGSEA. The CDR3 runs 12 residues. Trimming took off 4 bases at V and 2 bases at J, with 9 bases between the two ends. The CDR3: CSVGGGTYEQYF. The DNA of the CDR3 is TGCAGCGTTGGGGGTGGGACCTACGAGCAGTACTTC.

This clonotype is medium-sized within its sample. The chain couples TRBV29-1 to TRBJ2-5, with 8 bases identical to TRBD1. This CDR3 contains 13 residues. Germline CDR1 and CDR2: SQVTM and ANQGSEA. The V segment lost 7 bases and the J segment 9 bases; nucleotides outside the gene matches: 13. The CDR3: CSAGDRSGVAQYF. The CDR3 bases are TGCAGCGCTGGGGACAGGTCGGGAGTGGCCCAGTACTTC.

This clonotype was counted a few times. The J gene is TRBJ2-6, the V gene TRBV6-5; TRBD1 matches at 9 bases. J gave up 1 base and V 6 bases, and 7 bases lay outside the gene matches. Looked up from germline, CDR1 is MNHEY and CDR2 is SVGAGI. CDR3 length equals 17 residues. The CDR3 DNA reads as TGTGCCAGCAGACCCGGGACAGGGTCTTCTGGGGCCAACGTCCTGACTTTC. Amino acids: CASRPGTGSSGANVLTF.

Notes on this clonotype: Possible read error: a much larger clone is one base away. For the CDR3, the DNA is TGTGCCAGTAGAGGACTAGGGATCTACAATGAGCAGTTCTTC. Its protein is CASRGLGIYNEQFF. The chain joins TRBV19 to TRBJ2-1; TRBD2 aligns across 7 bases. Trimming cost V 6 bases and J 3 bases; bases outside gene matches: 5. Germline V gives CDR1 LNHDA, CDR2 SQIVND (reference sequence). This CDR3 has 14 amino acids.

A remark on this clonotype: A read error may be the cause here, since a much bigger clone is one base away. This sequence joins TRBV30 and TRBJ1-5, with D possibly matching TRBD1 (5 bases). From germline, CDR1 is GTSNPN and CDR2 SVGIG (reference sequence). The CDR3 consists of 13 residues. CDR3 sequence reads: CAWSRAGNQPHHF. In DNA, the CDR3 is TGTGCCTGGAGTCGGGCAGGGAATCAGCCCCATCATTTT.